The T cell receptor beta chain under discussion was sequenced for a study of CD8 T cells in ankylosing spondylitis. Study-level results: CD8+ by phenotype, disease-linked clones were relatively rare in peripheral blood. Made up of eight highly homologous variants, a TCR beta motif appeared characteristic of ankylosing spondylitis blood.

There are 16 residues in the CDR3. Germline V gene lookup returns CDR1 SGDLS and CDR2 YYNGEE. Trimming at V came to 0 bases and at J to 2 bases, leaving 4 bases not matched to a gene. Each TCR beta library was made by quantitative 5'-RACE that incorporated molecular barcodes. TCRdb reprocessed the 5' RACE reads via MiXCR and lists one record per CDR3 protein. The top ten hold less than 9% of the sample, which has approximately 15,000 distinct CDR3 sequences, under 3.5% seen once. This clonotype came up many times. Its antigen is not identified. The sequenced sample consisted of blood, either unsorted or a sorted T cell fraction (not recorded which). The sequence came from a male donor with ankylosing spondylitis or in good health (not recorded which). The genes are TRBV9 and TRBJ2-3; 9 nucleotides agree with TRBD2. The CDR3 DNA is TGTGCCAGCAGCGTAGGTCTAGCGGGGCTCACAGATACGCAGTATTTT. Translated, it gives CASSVGLAGLTDTQYF.